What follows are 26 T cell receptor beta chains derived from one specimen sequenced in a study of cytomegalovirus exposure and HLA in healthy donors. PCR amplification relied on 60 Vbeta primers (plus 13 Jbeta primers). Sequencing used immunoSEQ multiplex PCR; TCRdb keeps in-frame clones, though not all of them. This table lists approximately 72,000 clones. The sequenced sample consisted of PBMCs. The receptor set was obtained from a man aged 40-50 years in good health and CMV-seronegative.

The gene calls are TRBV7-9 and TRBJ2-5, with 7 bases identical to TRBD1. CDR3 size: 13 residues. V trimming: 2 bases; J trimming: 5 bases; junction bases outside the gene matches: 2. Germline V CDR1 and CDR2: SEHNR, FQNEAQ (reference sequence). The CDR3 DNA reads TGTGCCAGCAGCTTACAGACAGGGGAGACCCAGTACTTC. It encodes CASSLQTGETQYF.

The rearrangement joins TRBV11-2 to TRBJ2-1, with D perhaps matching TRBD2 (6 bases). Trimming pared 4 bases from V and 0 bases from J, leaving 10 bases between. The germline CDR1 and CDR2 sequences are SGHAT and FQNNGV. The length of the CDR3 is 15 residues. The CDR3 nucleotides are TGTGCCAGCAGCTCAGAGGGACTCTCCTACAATGAGCAGTTCTTC. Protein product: CASSSEGLSYNEQFF. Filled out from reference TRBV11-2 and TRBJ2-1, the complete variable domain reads EAGVAQSPRYKIIEKRQSVAFWCNPISGHATLYWYQQILGQGPKLLIQFQNNGVVDDSQLPKDRFSAERLKGVDSTLKIQPAKLEDSAVYLCASSSEGLSYNEQFFGPGTRLTVL.

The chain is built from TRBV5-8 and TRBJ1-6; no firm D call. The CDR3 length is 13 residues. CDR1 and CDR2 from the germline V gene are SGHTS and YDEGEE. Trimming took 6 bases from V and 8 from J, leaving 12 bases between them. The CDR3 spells CASNYQVDSPLHF. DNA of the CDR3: TGTGCCAGCAACTACCAAGTGGATTCACCCCTCCACTTT.

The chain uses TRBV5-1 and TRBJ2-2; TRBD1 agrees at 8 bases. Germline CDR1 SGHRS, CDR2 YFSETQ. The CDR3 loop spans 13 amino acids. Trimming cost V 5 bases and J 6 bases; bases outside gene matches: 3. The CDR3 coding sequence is TGCGCCAGCAGGACAGGGGAGGCCGGGGAGCTGTTTTTT. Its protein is CASRTGEAGELFF.

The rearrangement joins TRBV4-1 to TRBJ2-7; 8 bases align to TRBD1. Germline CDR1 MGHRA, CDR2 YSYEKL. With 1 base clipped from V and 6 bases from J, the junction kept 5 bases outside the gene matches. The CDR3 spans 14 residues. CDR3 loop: CASSQVRGPGEQYF. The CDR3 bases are TGCGCCAGCAGCCAAGTCAGGGGGCCGGGCGAGCAGTACTTC.

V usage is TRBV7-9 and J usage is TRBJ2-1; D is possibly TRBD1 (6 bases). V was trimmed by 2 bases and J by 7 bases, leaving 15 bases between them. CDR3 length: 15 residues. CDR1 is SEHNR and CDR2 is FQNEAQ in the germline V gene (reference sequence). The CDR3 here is CASSLNQGRINEQFF. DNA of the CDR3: TGTGCCAGCAGCTTAAACCAGGGGCGCATAAATGAGCAGTTCTTC.

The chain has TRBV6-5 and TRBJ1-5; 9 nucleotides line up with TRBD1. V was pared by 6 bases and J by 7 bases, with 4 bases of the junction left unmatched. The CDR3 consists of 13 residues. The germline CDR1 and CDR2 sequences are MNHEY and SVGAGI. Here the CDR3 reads CASRGQGWQPQHF. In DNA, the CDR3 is TGTGCCAGCAGGGGACAGGGCTGGCAGCCCCAGCATTTT.

In DNA, the CDR3 is TGTGCCAGCAGCTTAAGTCCAGCGGACCACTATAATTCACCCCTCCACTTT. Translation gives CASSLSPADHYNSPLHF. This chain joins TRBV7-9 and TRBJ1-6, with no clear D. The germline gives CDR1 SEHNR, CDR2 FQNEAQ (reference sequence). With 2 bases removed from V and 3 bases from J, the gap between germline ends came to 14 bases. This CDR3 contains 17 residues.

DNA of the CDR3: TGTGCCAGCATTGGACAGGGGGCAAGGGAGCAGTTCTTC. It codes for CASIGQGAREQFF. The chain couples TRBV2 to TRBJ2-1, with 11 bases aligning to TRBD1. This CDR3 is built from 13 residues. Germline assignment: CDR1 SNHLY and CDR2 FYNNEI. Trimming cost V 7 bases and J 10 bases; bases outside gene matches: 6.

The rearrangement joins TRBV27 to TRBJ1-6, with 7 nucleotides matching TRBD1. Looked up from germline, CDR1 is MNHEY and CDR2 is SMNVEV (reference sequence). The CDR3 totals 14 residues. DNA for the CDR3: TGTGCGGCCGGCAGGGGGGACGATAATTCACCCCTCCACTTT. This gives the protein CAAGRGDDNSPLHF.

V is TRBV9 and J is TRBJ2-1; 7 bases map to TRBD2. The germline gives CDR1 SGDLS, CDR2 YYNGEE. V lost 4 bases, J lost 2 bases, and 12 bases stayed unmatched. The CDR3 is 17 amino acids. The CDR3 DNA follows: TGTGCCAGCAGCACCCGGGGGGACTACCTACCCTACAATGAGCAGTTCTTC. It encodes CASSTRGDYLPYNEQFF.

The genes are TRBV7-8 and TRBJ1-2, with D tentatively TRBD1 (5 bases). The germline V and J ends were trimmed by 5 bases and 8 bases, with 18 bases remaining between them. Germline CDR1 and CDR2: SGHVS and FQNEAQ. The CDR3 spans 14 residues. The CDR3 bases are TGTGCCAGCAGCCCCCGGGAGGGGTCGGGGGGCTACACCTTC. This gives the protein CASSPREGSGGYTF.

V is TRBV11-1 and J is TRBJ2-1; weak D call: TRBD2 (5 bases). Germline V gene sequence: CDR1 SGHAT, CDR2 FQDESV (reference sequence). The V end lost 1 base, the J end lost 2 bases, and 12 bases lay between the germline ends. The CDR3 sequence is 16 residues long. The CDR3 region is CASSLDEGTAYNEQFF. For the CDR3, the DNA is TGTGCCAGCAGCTTAGACGAGGGAACGGCCTACAATGAGCAGTTCTTC.

CDR3 protein: CASSAYRTTEAFF. CDR3 DNA: TGTGCCAGCAGTGCTTACAGAACCACTGAAGCTTTCTTT. V usage is TRBV6-1 and J usage is TRBJ1-1; D unresolved. CDR1 and CDR2 from the germline V gene are MNHNS and SASEGT. V dropped 4 bases and J dropped 4 bases, with 10 bases sitting between them. This CDR3 region has 13 residues.

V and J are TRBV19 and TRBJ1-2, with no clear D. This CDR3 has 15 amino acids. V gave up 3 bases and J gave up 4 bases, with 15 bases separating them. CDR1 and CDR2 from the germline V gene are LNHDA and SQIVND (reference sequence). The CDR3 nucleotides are TGTGCCAGTAGTATTGCCGCCAGCGCATTCTATGGCTACACCTTC. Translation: CASSIAASAFYGYTF.

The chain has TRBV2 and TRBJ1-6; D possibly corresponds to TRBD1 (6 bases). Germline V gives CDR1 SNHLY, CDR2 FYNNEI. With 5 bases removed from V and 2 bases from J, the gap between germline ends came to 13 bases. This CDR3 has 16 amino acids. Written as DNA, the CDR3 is TGTGCCAGCAGTCCAAACAGGGTTCCCTATAATTCACCCCTCCACTTT. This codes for CASSPNRVPYNSPLHF.

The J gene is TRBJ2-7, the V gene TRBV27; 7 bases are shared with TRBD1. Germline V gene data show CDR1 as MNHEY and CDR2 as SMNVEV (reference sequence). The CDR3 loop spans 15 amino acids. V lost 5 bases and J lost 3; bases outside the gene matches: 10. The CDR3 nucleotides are TGTGCCAGCAGTCCCCTCTACAGGGGAAACTACGAGCAGTACTTC. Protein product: CASSPLYRGNYEQYF.

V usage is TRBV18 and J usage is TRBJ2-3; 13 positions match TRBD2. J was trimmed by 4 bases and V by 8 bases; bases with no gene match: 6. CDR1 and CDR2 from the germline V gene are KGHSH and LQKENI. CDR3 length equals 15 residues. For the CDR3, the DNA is TGTGCCAGCACCAGACTAGCGGGGGGTTCAGATACGCAGTATTTT. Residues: CASTRLAGGSDTQYF.

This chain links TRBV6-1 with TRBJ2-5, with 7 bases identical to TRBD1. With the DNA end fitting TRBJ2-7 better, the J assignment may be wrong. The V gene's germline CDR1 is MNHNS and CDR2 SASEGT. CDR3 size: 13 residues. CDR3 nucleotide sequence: TGTGCCAGCAGCCGGGACAGAGCTTACGAGCAGTACTTC. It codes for CASSRDRAYEQYF.

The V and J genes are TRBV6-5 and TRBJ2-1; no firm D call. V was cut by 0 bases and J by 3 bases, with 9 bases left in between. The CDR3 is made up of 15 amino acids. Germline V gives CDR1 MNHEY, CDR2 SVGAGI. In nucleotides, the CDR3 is TGTGCCAGCAGTTACTCAGCGATCATCTACAATGAGCAGTTCTTC. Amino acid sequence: CASSYSAIIYNEQFF.

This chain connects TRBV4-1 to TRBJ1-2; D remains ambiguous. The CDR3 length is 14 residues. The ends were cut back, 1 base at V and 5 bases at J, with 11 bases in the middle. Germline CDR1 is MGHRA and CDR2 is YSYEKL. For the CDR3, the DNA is TGCGCCAGCAGCCAAGGTACGGGGAGATATGGCTACACCTTC. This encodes CASSQGTGRYGYTF.

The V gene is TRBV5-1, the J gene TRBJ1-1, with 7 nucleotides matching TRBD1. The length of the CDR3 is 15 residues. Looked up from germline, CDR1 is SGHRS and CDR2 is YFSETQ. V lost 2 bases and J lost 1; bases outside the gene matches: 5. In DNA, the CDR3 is TGCGCCAGCAGCTTAGGGACAGTGGGGAACACTGAAGCTTTCTTT. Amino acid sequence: CASSLGTVGNTEAFF.

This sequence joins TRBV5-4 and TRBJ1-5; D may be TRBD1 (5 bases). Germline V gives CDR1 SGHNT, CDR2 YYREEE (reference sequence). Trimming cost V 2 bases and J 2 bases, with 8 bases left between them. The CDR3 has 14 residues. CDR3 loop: CASSLWGGNQPQHF. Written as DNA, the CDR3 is TGTGCCAGCAGCTTATGGGGGGGCAATCAGCCCCAGCATTTT.

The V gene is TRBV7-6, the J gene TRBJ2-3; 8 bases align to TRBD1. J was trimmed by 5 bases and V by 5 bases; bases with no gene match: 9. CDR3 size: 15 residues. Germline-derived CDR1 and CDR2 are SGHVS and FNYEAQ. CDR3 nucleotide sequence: TGTGCCAGCAGCCCAGGGGGCGGCTTGGGAGATACGCAGTATTTT. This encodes CASSPGGGLGDTQYF.

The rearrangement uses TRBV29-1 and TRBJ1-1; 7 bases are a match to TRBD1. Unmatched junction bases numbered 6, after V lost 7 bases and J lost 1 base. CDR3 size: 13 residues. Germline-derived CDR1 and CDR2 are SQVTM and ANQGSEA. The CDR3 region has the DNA TGCAGCGGTGGACAGGCGCCGAACACTGAAGCTTTCTTT. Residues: CSGGQAPNTEAFF.

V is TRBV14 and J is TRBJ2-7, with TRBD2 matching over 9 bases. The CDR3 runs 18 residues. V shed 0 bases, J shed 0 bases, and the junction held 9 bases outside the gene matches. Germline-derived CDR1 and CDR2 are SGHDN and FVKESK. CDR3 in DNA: TGTGCCAGCAGCCAAGATCCTAGCGGGGTGCCCTACTCCTACGAGCAGTACTTC. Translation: CASSQDPSGVPYSYEQYF. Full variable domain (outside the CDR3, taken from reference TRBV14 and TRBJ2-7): EAGVTQFPSHSVIEKGQTVTLRCDPISGHDNLYWYRRVMGKEIKFLLHFVKESKQDESGMPNNRFLAERTGGTYSTLKVQPAELEDSGVYFCASSQDPSGVPYSYEQYFGPGTRLTVT.